This TCR beta chain was identified in a study of cytomegalovirus exposure and HLA in healthy donors. Background on the study: Within an early data release were 65 million to 90 million unique TCRs drawn from HLA-typed donors.

Study-level points and caveats: Among TCR sequences, most were rare, though some public TCRs appeared in many donors.

As for this clone: Its cognate antigen is unknown.

In the PCR, 60 Vbeta and 13 Jbeta primers were used. Original data processing: Unique TCR beta chains numbered around 80 million in a later analysis, with about 11 million shared. The data were produced by immunoSEQ multiplex PCR, yet TCRdb's version contains in-frame clones alone and is incomplete. The DNA was the basis for D and trimming; V, J and clone size are from that table. The sample has around 280,000 clones, about 90% seen once; the top ten hold approximately 2.4%. CDR1 SGHNT and CDR2 YYREEE come from the germline V gene (reference sequence). V was clipped by 6 bases and J by 0 bases, with 14 bases between them. The CDR3 is 15 amino acids.

Sequencing was done on a sample of PBMCs. The genes are TRBV5-4 and TRBJ2-3; the D gene is possibly TRBD1 (5 bases). This clonotype originated in a woman between 18 and 29 years old in good health and CMV-seronegative. CDR3 protein: CASTLGLVSTDTQYF. The CDR3 DNA reads as TGTGCCAGCACCCTGGGGCTAGTAAGCACAGATACGCAGTATTTT.